This T cell receptor beta chain emerged from a study of preoperative IRX-2 immunotherapy in early breast cancer. The treatment: preoperative locoregional IRX-2 cytokine immunotherapy. Samples came from a phase Ib trial of preoperative locoregional IRX-2 cytokine immunotherapy. TCRdb's copy holds only in-frame clones and misses some; the assay was immunoSEQ multiplex PCR. This table holds 35,000 to 50,000 clones, approximately 94% found once. The sample here was tumor tissue, taken after IRX-2 immunotherapy. The source is a human donor with breast cancer.

The CDR3 sequence: CASSLRDAYNEQFF. The CDR3 nucleotides are TGTGCCAGCAGCCTTCGTGATGCCTACAATGAGCAGTTCTTC. This chain joins TRBV11-3 and TRBJ2-1; D is unresolved. The germline V gene encodes CDR1 SGHNT and CDR2 YENEEA. Between the trimmed V and J ends, which lost 5 bases and 2 bases, there was a span of 10 bases. The CDR3 has 14 amino acids.